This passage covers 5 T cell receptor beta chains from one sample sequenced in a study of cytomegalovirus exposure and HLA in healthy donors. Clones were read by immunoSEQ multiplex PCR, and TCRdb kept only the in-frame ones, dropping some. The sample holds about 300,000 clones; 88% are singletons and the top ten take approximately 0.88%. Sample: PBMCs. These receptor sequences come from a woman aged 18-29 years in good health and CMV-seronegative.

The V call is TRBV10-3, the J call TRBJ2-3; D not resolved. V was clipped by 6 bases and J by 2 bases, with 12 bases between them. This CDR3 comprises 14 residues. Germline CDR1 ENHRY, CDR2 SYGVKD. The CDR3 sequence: CAIRPPSNTDTQYF. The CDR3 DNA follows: TGTGCCATCAGACCACCTAGTAACACAGATACGCAGTATTTT.

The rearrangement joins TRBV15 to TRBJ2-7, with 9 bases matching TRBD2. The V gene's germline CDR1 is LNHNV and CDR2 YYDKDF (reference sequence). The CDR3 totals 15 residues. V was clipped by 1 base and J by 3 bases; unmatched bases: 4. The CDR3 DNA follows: TGTGCCACCAGCAGAGGAGCGGGAGGTCGCTACGAGCAGTACTTC. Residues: CATSRGAGGRYEQYF.

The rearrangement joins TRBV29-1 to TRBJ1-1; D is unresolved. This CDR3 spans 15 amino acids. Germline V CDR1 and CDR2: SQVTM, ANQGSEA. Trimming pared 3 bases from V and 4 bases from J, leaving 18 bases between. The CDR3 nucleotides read TGCAGCGTTGAGGTTTGGAGGGCTGAGGGCACTGAAGCTTTCTTT. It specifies CSVEVWRAEGTEAFF.

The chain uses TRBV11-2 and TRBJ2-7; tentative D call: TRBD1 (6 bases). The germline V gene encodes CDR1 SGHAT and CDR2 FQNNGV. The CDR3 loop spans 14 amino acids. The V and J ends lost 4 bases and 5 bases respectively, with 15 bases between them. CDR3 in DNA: TGTGCCAGCAGCTCCCCCAGACAGGTCCACGAGCAGTACTTC. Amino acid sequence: CASSSPRQVHEQYF.

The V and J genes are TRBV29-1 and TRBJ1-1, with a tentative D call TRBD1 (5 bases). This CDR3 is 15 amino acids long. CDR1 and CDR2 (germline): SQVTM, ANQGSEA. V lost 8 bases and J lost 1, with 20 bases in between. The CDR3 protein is CSTWDRGAGNTEAFF. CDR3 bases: TGCAGCACCTGGGATCGTGGGGCAGGGAACACTGAAGCTTTCTTT.